These T cell receptor beta chains were read from a single sample in a study of T cells in Graves' hyperthyroidism and ophthalmopathy. TCRdb passed the multiplex PCR reads through MiXCR, listing each CDR3 protein once. The repertoire holds around 200,000 distinct CDR3 sequences, with about 16% as singletons. Sequencing was performed on blood. The receptor source for this set is a man aged 40-49 years with Graves' hyperthyroidism. The CDR3 runs from the conserved cysteine through the conserved F or W. A D gene is named only where the DNA matches it firmly. Size is stated for part of the rows, as once, few or many counts, or as a class when the clone is expanded.

TRBV7-9,TRBJ2-6,NA,NA,CASTYQSGANVLTF,TGTGCCAGCACTTACCAATCTGGGGCCAACGTCCTGACTTTC
TRBV3-1,TRBJ1-2,TRBD1,many,CATEEGQGYGYTF,TGTGCCACCGAGGAGGGACAGGGATATGGCTACACCTTC
TRBV28,TRBJ1-5,TRBD1,NA,CASSSRTGGRNQPQHF,TGTGCCAGCAGTTCCCGGACAGGGGGGCGCAATCAGCCCCAGCATTTT
TRBV6-5,TRBJ1-6,NA,NA,CASRYGPGGLYSPLHF,TGTGCCAGCAGATACGGACCTGGGGGGCTGTATTCACCCCTCCACTTT
TRBV9,TRBJ2-1,NA,NA,CASSVEGVVNNEQFF,TGTGCCAGCAGCGTCGAGGGGGTGGTAAACAATGAGCAGTTCTTC
TRBV7-3,TRBJ2-1,NA,many,CASSLSQDNEQFF,TGTGCCAGCAGCTTGTCGCAGGACAATGAGCAGTTCTTC
TRBV5-1,TRBJ1-1,NA,many,CASSLGSAEDTEAFF,TGCGCCAGCAGCTTGGGAAGCGCGGAGGACACTGAAGCTTTCTTT
TRBV7-2,TRBJ2-1,TRBD2,many,CASNSRAGGSYNEQFF,TGTGCCAGCAACTCTAGGGCGGGGGGCTCCTACAATGAGCAGTTCTTC
TRBV30,TRBJ1-4,NA,NA,CASRDTKFATNEKLFF,TGTGCCAGCCGGGACACCAAATTTGCAACTAATGAAAAACTGTTTTTT
TRBV2,TRBJ1-1,NA,many,CASRRDSGGTEAFF,TGTGCCAGCAGACGGGACTCCGGGGGTACTGAAGCTTTCTTT
TRBV7-3,TRBJ2-7,TRBD2,many,CASSLTGTSSDEQYF,TGTGCCAGCAGCTTAACCGGGACTAGTAGCGACGAGCAGTACTTC
TRBV29-1,TRBJ2-5,NA,NA,CSVGPKGEETQYF,TGCAGCGTTGGCCCCAAAGGGGAAGAGACCCAGTACTTC
TRBV28,TRBJ2-2,NA,NA,CASSLSLLRPGQGVDGELFF,TGTGCCAGCAGTTTAAGTTTACTCCGGCCGGGTCAAGGGGTGGACGGGGAGCTGTTTTTT
TRBV5-8,TRBJ1-3,NA,few,CASSARLSSGNTIYF,TGTGCCAGCAGCGCCCGACTTTCCTCTGGAAACACCATATATTTT
TRBV7-8,TRBJ2-5,NA,many,CASSPILGGAETQYF,TGTGCCAGCAGCCCAATTCTGGGGGGGGCAGAGACCCAGTACTTC
TRBV18,TRBJ1-4,TRBD1,few,CASSRSPDRDEKLFF,TGTGCCAGCTCACGGTCCCCCGACAGGGATGAAAAACTGTTTTTT
TRBV29-1,TRBJ1-2,NA,many,CSVERGQYYGYTF,TGCAGCGTTGAACGTGGACAGTACTATGGCTACACCTTC
TRBV7-2,TRBJ2-7,NA,many,CASSLAPDRLLEQYF,TGTGCCAGCAGCTTAGCACCGGACAGACTACTCGAGCAGTACTTC
TRBV24-1,TRBJ2-5,TRBD2,many,CATSDRRTSGVQETQYF,TGTGCCACCAGTGATCGCCGGACTAGCGGGGTCCAAGAGACCCAGTACTTC
TRBV7-2,TRBJ2-1,TRBD2,NA,CASSLGSGRNNEQFF,TGTGCCAGCAGCTTAGGTAGCGGGAGGAACAATGAGCAGTTCTTC
TRBV24-1,TRBJ2-7,NA,many,CATSPSLGYEQYF,TGTGCCACCAGCCCCTCTTTGGGCTACGAGCAGTACTTC
TRBV3-1,TRBJ2-7,NA,NA,CASSQDGAYEQYF,TGTGCCAGCAGCCAAGACGGCGCCTACGAGCAGTACTTC
TRBV5-6,TRBJ2-4,TRBD1,NA,CASSPLDRGGDVQYF,TGTGCCAGCAGCCCCTTGGACAGGGGGGGAGACGTTCAGTACTTC
TRBV7-2,TRBJ2-3,NA,NA,CASSLGAGAGADTQYF,TGTGCCAGCAGCTTAGGGGCAGGGGCGGGCGCAGATACGCAGTATTTT
TRBV19,TRBJ2-1,NA,NA,CASSRVGTDNEQFF,TGTGCCAGTAGCCGGGTCGGGACCGACAATGAGCAGTTCTTC
TRBV3-1,TRBJ2-1,TRBD2,NA,CASSQDMSSGNEQFF,TGTGCCAGCAGCCAAGATATGTCTAGCGGTAATGAGCAGTTCTTC
TRBV6-1,TRBJ1-2,NA,NA,CACTKGQEDGYTF,TGTGCCTGCACAAAGGGGCAGGAGGATGGCTACACCTTC
TRBV20-1,TRBJ2-3,TRBD2,many,CSAAVGSGGADTQYF,TGCAGTGCCGCCGTCGGTAGCGGGGGGGCAGATACGCAGTATTTT
TRBV20-1,TRBJ2-7,TRBD1,NA,CSAQTGGFRYEQYF,TGCAGTGCTCAGACAGGGGGTTTTAGGTACGAGCAGTACTTC
TRBV6-1,TRBJ1-3,NA,many,CASRASSGNTIYF,TGTGCCAGCAGGGCCTCGAGTGGAAACACCATATATTTT
TRBV18,TRBJ2-4,NA,many,CASSTGSKNIQYF,TGTGCCAGCTCAACAGGGTCTAAAAACATTCAGTACTTC
TRBV5-1,TRBJ1-4,NA,few,CASSLGGVTNEKLFF,TGCGCCAGCAGCTTGGGGGGGGTTACTAATGAAAAACTGTTTTTT
TRBV7-9,TRBJ2-3,NA,few,CASSPDHHESDTQYF,TGTGCCAGCAGCCCAGACCACCATGAATCAGATACGCAGTATTTT
TRBV6-1,TRBJ2-2,TRBD1,few,CASRAGTGWTGELFF,TGTGCCAGCAGAGCCGGGACAGGGTGGACCGGGGAGCTGTTTTTT
TRBV9,TRBJ2-7,TRBD1,NA,CASSAQAGTASYEQYF,TGTGCCAGCAGCGCCCAAGCCGGGACAGCAAGCTACGAGCAGTACTTC
TRBV5-5,TRBJ2-1,TRBD2,NA,CASAIGLAGATDNEQFF,TGTGCCAGCGCCATAGGTCTAGCGGGGGCCACTGACAATGAGCAGTTCTTC
TRBV24-1,TRBJ2-2,NA,NA,CATSDLGEMNTGELFF,TGTGCCACCAGTGATCTTGGGGAGATGAACACCGGGGAGCTGTTTTTT
TRBV12-3/TRBV12-4,TRBJ2-2,NA,NA,CASSPTARYTGELFF,TGTGCCAGCAGCCCTACGGCCAGGTACACCGGGGAGCTGTTTTTT
TRBV6-1,TRBJ2-3,NA,few,CATRIGVEADTQYF,TGTGCCACCAGAATCGGGGTCGAGGCAGATACGCAGTATTTT
TRBV20-1,TRBJ1-5,NA,many,CSARDIFSNQPQHF,TGCAGTGCTCGGGACATTTTTAGCAATCAGCCCCAGCATTTT
TRBV28,TRBJ2-5,NA,few,CASSLERGYQETQYF,TGTGCCAGCAGTTTAGAGAGGGGGTACCAAGAGACCCAGTACTTC
TRBV2,TRBJ2-7,TRBD2,many,CASSEGRGSYEQYF,TGTGCCAGCAGTGAGGGGAGGGGCTCCTACGAGCAGTACTTC
TRBV14,TRBJ2-1,NA,many,CASSHSAGHNLYNEQFF,TGTGCCAGCAGCCATAGTGCGGGACACAATCTTTACAATGAGCAGTTCTTC
TRBV7-9,TRBJ1-4,NA,few,CASSFQGTGDEKLFF,TGTGCCAGCAGCTTCCAGGGGACCGGGGATGAAAAACTGTTTTTT
TRBV4-2,TRBJ2-7,NA,many,CASSQGDTLSSYEQYF,TGTGCCAGCAGCCAAGGGGACACTCTGAGCTCCTACGAGCAGTACTTC
TRBV9,TRBJ1-1,NA,many,CASSVGRVNTEAFF,TGTGCCAGCAGCGTAGGCAGGGTAAACACTGAAGCTTTCTTT
TRBV28,TRBJ1-2,NA,NA,CASSLRFRAGTF,TGTGCCAGCAGTTTACGGTTCCGCGCCGGGACCTTC
TRBV19,TRBJ2-5,TRBD2,NA,CASSPMVAGQETQYF,TGTGCCAGTAGTCCAATGGTAGCGGGGCAAGAGACCCAGTACTTC
TRBV20-1,TRBJ2-2,NA,many,CSARDVRTGELFF,TGCAGTGCTAGAGACGTGAGAACCGGGGAGCTGTTTTTT